The sample holds a few counts of the clone carrying this T cell receptor beta chain. Its specificity is not known. The sample is drawn from a study of beta chain features in type 1 diabetes. Expressed TCRB transcripts were sequenced because the isolated RNA had all been reverse transcribed beforehand. Some clones are missing from TCRdb's copy, which holds only in-frame ones; the method was immunoSEQ multiplex PCR. Seen here are 250,000 to 300,000 clones, about 7.8% observed once, and the top ten hold 1%. The study, taken as a whole, reports: Type 1 diabetes patients showed a moderate but significant shortening of TCRB CDR3s in all four CD4+ subsets.

The CDR3 spans 16 residues. The germline gives CDR1 SGHNT, CDR2 YYREEE (reference sequence). Trimming took 0 bases from V and 3 from J; bases not matched to a gene: 5. Sequencing was carried out using central memory CD4+ T cells from blood. The origin of this receptor is a woman aged 18-35 years in good health. The chain links TRBV5-4 to TRBJ2-5, with TRBD1 identical over 10 bases. Here the CDR3 reads CASSLGAGQGKETQYF. The CDR3 coding sequence is TGTGCCAGCAGCTTGGGTGCGGGACAGGGGAAAGAGACCCAGTACTTC.